This TCR beta chain was recovered during a study of T cells expressing NK-cell markers. A word on this clonotype: Its antigen remains unknown.

Regarding the study as a whole: In a group of about six donors, dominant NKG2C+ clonotypes represented about 1.0-7.5% of CD8+ T cells.

Using the 5' RACE reads, TCRdb records one entry per CDR3 protein without DNA. The ten top clones account for roughly 5.4%, within a sample of approximately 380,000 distinct CDR3 sequences. Germline V gives CDR1 SEHNR, CDR2 FQNEAQ (reference sequence). This CDR3 spans 17 amino acids. This TCR was recovered from a man aged 18-75 years in good health. The rearrangement links TRBV7-9 to TRBJ1-3. Material: blood T cells: a sorted CD56 or NKG2C T cell subset, CD4+ or CD8+ T cells, or bulk PBMC T cells (not recorded which). The CDR3 is CASSARQGPTSGNTIYF.